One sample yielded the 29 T cell receptor beta chains listed below, sequenced in a study of CD8+ T cells in alopecia areata. The sequencing template was cDNA reverse transcribed from extracted RNA. The assay was immunoSEQ multiplex PCR, and TCRdb's table has in-frame clones only and misses some. The sample records just over 150,000 clones, around three fifths being singletons. Treatment defined: oral pan-JAK inhibitor, 5-10 mg twice daily. The sequencing here drew on CD4+ T cells sorted from blood, taken at week 4, from a patient treated with tofacitinib. These receptors came from a human donor with alopecia areata.

This clone was counted between two and nine times. The J gene is TRBJ1-2, the V gene TRBV25-1; tentative D call: TRBD1 (5 bases). Germline V CDR1 and CDR2: MGHDK, SYGVNS. The CDR3 contains 14 residues. V was pared by 6 bases and J by 0 bases, with 11 bases between. CDR3 in amino acids: CASRRDGTNYGYTF. The CDR3 DNA reads TGTGCCAGCAGGCGGGACGGCACTAACTATGGCTACACCTTC.

V and J are TRBV30 and TRBJ1-2, with 7 bases matching TRBD1. CDR3 length: 14 amino acids. With V trimmed by 8 bases and J by 4 bases, 13 bases remained unmatched. The germline gives CDR1 GTSNPN, CDR2 SVGIG (reference sequence). DNA of the CDR3: TGTGCCAGAAAAGCCCGGGACAGCTTCTATGGCTACACCTTC. Protein product: CARKARDSFYGYTF. The full variable domain, in which reference TRBV30 and TRBJ1-2 provide the parts outside the CDR3, is SQTIHQWPATLVQPVGSPLSLECTVEGTSNPNLYWYRQAAGRGLQLLFYSVGIGQISSEVPQNLSASRPQDRQFILSSKKLLLSDSGFYLCARKARDSFYGYTFGSGTRLTVV.

This clone showed up just once. This chain links TRBV6-6 with TRBJ1-5, with D possibly matching TRBD1 (6 bases). The CDR3 length is 13 residues. Germline loops: CDR1 MNHNY, CDR2 SVGAGI (reference sequence). Trimming removed 11 bases at V and 7 bases at J, with 18 bases between. CDR3 sequence (DNA): TGTGCCGTTGCGCAACAGGGCTACCAGCCCCAGCATTTT. Translation: CAVAQQGYQPQHF.

This clone was seen many times. The chain uses TRBV7-8 and TRBJ2-2; 11 bases map to TRBD1. The germline V gene has CDR1 SGHVS and CDR2 FQNEAQ. The CDR3 length is 15 residues. The junction had 4 bases not matched to a gene; V was cut back by 5 bases and J by 5 bases. The CDR3 here is CASSHGQGATGELFF. Written as DNA, the CDR3 is TGTGCCAGCAGCCACGGACAGGGGGCAACCGGGGAGCTGTTTTTT.

This clone was recorded a few times. The chain recombines TRBV29-1 with TRBJ2-2, with TRBD1 matching 9 bases. V was pared by 6 bases and J by 6 bases, with 5 bases of the junction left unmatched. This CDR3 region has 13 residues. The V gene's germline CDR1 is SQVTM and CDR2 ANQGSEA. CDR3 sequence: CSVDRGASGELFF. Written as DNA, the CDR3 is TGCAGCGTGGACAGGGGAGCTTCCGGGGAGCTGTTTTTT.

This clone was seen a handful of times. The V and J genes are TRBV7-2 and TRBJ2-2; 7 bases map to TRBD2. With V trimmed by 2 bases and J by 7 bases, 7 bases remained unmatched. Germline V gene data show CDR1 as SGHTA and CDR2 as FQGNSA. The CDR3 is made up of 15 amino acids. The CDR3 here is CASSLLGGGIGELFF. As DNA, the CDR3 is TGTGCCAGCAGCTTACTTGGCGGGGGAATCGGGGAGCTGTTTTTT.

In its sample, this clone was seen a few times. V and J are TRBV7-2 and TRBJ1-1; D unresolved. The CDR3 runs to 14 residues. Germline CDR1 reads SGHTA; CDR2 reads FQGNSA. Trimming cost V 3 bases and J 1 base, with 9 bases left between them. The CDR3 sequence is CASSFRRRNTEAFF. CDR3 nucleotides: TGTGCCAGCAGCTTTAGACGGAGGAACACTGAAGCTTTCTTT.

V and J are TRBV27 and TRBJ1-6; 8 bases agree with TRBD1. V shed 5 bases and J 8 bases; nucleotides not matched to a gene: 2. This CDR3 spans 13 amino acids. CDR1 MNHEY and CDR2 SMNVEV come from the germline V gene (reference sequence). The CDR3 DNA reads TGTGCCAGCAGTCCGGACAGGGATTCACCCCTCCACTTT. Its translation is CASSPDRDSPLHF.

This clone occurred a few times. The chain combines TRBV10-3 with TRBJ1-4; D not certain. The CDR3 length is 15 residues. The V and J ends lost 2 bases and 0 bases respectively, with 7 bases between them. Germline V gene data show CDR1 as ENHRY and CDR2 as SYGVKD. CDR3: CAISEPSATNEKLFF. The CDR3 nucleotides read TGTGCCATCAGTGAGCCTAGCGCAACTAATGAAAAACTGTTTTTT.

The chain employs TRBV4-1 and TRBJ2-1, with no clear D. The CDR3 has 13 residues. The V and J ends lost 5 bases and 8 bases respectively, with 13 bases between them. Per germline, CDR1 MGHRA and CDR2 YSYEKL. DNA of the CDR3: TGCGCCAGCAGCAATAACGAGATCTATGAGCAGTTCTTC. It is translated as CASSNNEIYEQFF.

This clone has a handful of counts. The V gene is TRBV19, the J gene TRBJ2-1, with 10 positions matching TRBD2. The CDR3 runs 15 residues. The germline V gene has CDR1 LNHDA and CDR2 SQIVND (reference sequence). Trimming at V came to 8 bases and at J to 1 base, leaving 5 bases not matched to a gene. For the CDR3, the DNA is TGTGCCAGTGCCGGACTAGCGGTTTCCTACAATGAGCAGTTCTTC. Protein product: CASAGLAVSYNEQFF.

The chain is built from TRBV21-1 and TRBJ1-4. TRBV21-1 is a documented pseudogene. This CDR3 has 16 residues. The CDR3 nucleotides read TGTGCCAGCAGCATACTCAAACAGAGGCCGAATGAAAAACTGTTTTTT. It codes for CASSILKQRPNEKLFF.

The V call is TRBV9, the J call TRBJ1-2, with D unresolved. The CDR3 is made up of 15 amino acids. The V gene lost 0 bases and the J gene lost 3 bases, with 12 bases spanning the gap. The germline CDR1 and CDR2 sequences are SGDLS and YYNGEE. CDR3: CASSVAFGSDYGYTF. CDR3 bases: TGTGCCAGCAGCGTAGCTTTTGGATCTGACTATGGCTACACCTTC. Looking up the rest from reference TRBV9 and TRBJ1-2 gives the full variable domain: DSGVTQTPKHLITATGQRVTLRCSPRSGDLSVYWYQQSLDQGLQFLIQYYNGEERAKGNILERFSAQQFPDLHSELNLSSLELGDSALYFCASSVAFGSDYGYTFGSGTRLTVV.

The genes are TRBV12-5 and TRBJ2-1; D remains ambiguous. Germline CDR1 reads LGHNT; CDR2 reads FRNRAP. V was shortened by 0 bases and J by 3 bases, with 12 bases between the two germline ends. This CDR3 is built from 16 residues. The CDR3 region has the DNA TGTGCTAGTGGTTTGGTCCGAAACGATGGCTACAATGAGCAGTTCTTC. It codes for CASGLVRNDGYNEQFF.

The chain employs TRBV6-5 and TRBJ1-5; 7 bases match TRBD1. Germline loops: CDR1 MNHEY, CDR2 SVGAGI. This CDR3 comprises 14 residues. V lost 10 bases and J lost 2; bases outside the gene matches: 8. CDR3 region: CATGPDRGNQPQHF. CDR3 sequence (DNA): TGTGCCACCGGGCCCGACAGGGGCAATCAGCCCCAGCATTTT.

This sequence joins TRBV29-1 and TRBJ1-1; D unclear. Trimming removed 2 bases at V and 4 bases at J, with 11 bases between. The CDR3 extends over 13 amino acids. Germline CDR1 and CDR2: SQVTM and ANQGSEA. The CDR3 reads CSVELGPGTEAFF. The CDR3 DNA reads as TGCAGCGTTGAATTAGGGCCTGGCACTGAAGCTTTCTTT.

This chain connects TRBV5-4 to TRBJ2-5; weak D call: TRBD1 (6 bases). Germline assignment: CDR1 SGHNT and CDR2 YYREEE (reference sequence). Deletions cut 0 bases from V and 5 bases from J, with 11 bases between. There are 14 residues in the CDR3. The CDR3 region has the DNA TGTGCCAGCAGCTTGGGTATTACAGGGGAGACCCAGTACTTC. Translating it yields CASSLGITGETQYF.

This clone was counted between two and nine times. The V gene is TRBV14, the J gene TRBJ2-5; D is ambiguous. This CDR3 is 15 amino acids long. From germline, CDR1 is SGHDN and CDR2 FVKESK. Trimming took 0 bases from V and 1 from J, leaving 9 bases between them. DNA for the CDR3: TGTGCCAGCAGCCAAGATTGGAGAGTCCAAGAGACCCAGTACTTC. This sequence encodes CASSQDWRVQETQYF.

The CDR3 is CASSIFGTASGANVLTF. CDR3 sequence (DNA): TGTGCCAGTAGTATATTTGGGACAGCCTCTGGGGCCAACGTCCTGACTTTC. This sequence joins TRBV19 and TRBJ2-6; 7 positions agree with TRBD1. The CDR3 runs 17 residues. Trimming took 2 bases from V and 0 from J; bases not matched to a gene: 4. CDR1 is LNHDA, CDR2 SQIVND, per germline (reference sequence).

The chain couples TRBV7-6 to TRBJ1-2; tentatively, D is TRBD1 (5 bases). V gave up 5 bases and J gave up 0 bases, with 19 bases separating them. Germline CDR1 is SGHVS and CDR2 is FNYEAQ. The CDR3 loop spans 17 amino acids. The CDR3 nucleotides are TGTGCCAGCAGCACCCGGGACGGGGATCCCACTAACTATGGCTACACCTTC. This gives the protein CASSTRDGDPTNYGYTF.

V is TRBV5-6 and J is TRBJ2-2; D is unresolved. The germline CDR1 and CDR2 sequences are SGHDT and YYEEEE. V shed 5 bases and J shed 1 base, with 9 bases lying between them. The CDR3 length is 14 residues. In DNA, the CDR3 is TGTGCCAGCAGGCCCTTGGGGAACACCGGGGAGCTGTTTTTT. It encodes CASRPLGNTGELFF.

The table lists this clone with a few counts. The rearrangement uses TRBV29-1 and TRBJ2-5; 8 bases line up with TRBD1. CDR3 size: 12 residues. Germline V gene sequence: CDR1 SQVTM, CDR2 ANQGSEA. Trimming took 7 bases from V and 4 from J; bases not matched to a gene: 5. The CDR3: CSALTGAETQYF. CDR3 DNA sequence: TGCAGCGCCCTGACAGGGGCAGAGACCCAGTACTTC.

The chain has TRBV15 and TRBJ1-2; D uncertain. V lost 0 bases and J 7 bases, leaving 6 bases between the germline ends. The germline V gene has CDR1 LNHNV and CDR2 YYDKDF (reference sequence). This CDR3 has 12 residues. Written as DNA, the CDR3 is TGTGCCACCAGCAGAGAACGCAGTGGCTACACCTTC. It specifies CATSRERSGYTF. The entire variable domain, with the rest obtained from reference TRBV15 and TRBJ1-2, is as follows: DAMVIQNPRYQVTQFGKPVTLSCSQTLNHNVMYWYQQKSSQAPKLLFHYYDKDFNNEADTPDNFQSRRPNTSFCFLDIRSPGLGDTAMYLCATSRERSGYTFGSGTRLTVV.

J is TRBJ2-5 and V is TRBV5-1; TRBD1 matches 9 bases. J lost 2 bases, V lost 5 bases, and 4 bases had no gene match. The CDR3 consists of 14 residues. CDR1 is SGHRS, CDR2 YFSETQ, per germline. In DNA form, the CDR3 reads TGCGCCAGCAGGATCGGACAGGGGCAAGAGACCCAGTACTTC. Translated: CASRIGQGQETQYF.

The J gene is TRBJ2-1, the V gene TRBV30; 7 bases align to TRBD2. V was clipped by 6 bases and J by 3 bases; unmatched bases: 11. Germline assignment: CDR1 GTSNPN and CDR2 SVGIG (reference sequence). The CDR3 totals 15 residues. CDR3 sequence (DNA): TGTGCCTGCCCCGGGGCTAGCGGATGCTACAATGAGCAGTTCTTC. Amino acids: CACPGASGCYNEQFF.

This sequence joins TRBV6-5 and TRBJ1-1; 9 positions agree with TRBD1. The germline CDR1 and CDR2 sequences are MNHEY and SVGAGI. This CDR3 contains 13 residues. V lost 4 bases to trimming and J lost 8 bases; unmatched junction nucleotides: 5. The CDR3 is CASSSGTGQEAFF. Written as DNA, the CDR3 is TGTGCCAGCAGTTCCGGGACAGGGCAAGAAGCTTTCTTT.

This sequence joins TRBV7-2 and TRBJ2-5; TRBD1 aligns across 11 bases. The CDR3 loop spans 14 amino acids. Germline loops: CDR1 SGHTA, CDR2 FQGNSA. The V segment lost 5 bases and the J segment 5 bases; nucleotides outside the gene matches: 4. CDR3 sequence: CASSPWTGGETQYF. The CDR3 region has the DNA TGTGCCAGCAGCCCTTGGACAGGGGGCGAGACCCAGTACTTC.

V gene TRBV6-1 combines with J gene TRBJ1-1, with unresolved D. CDR3 size: 13 residues. The ends were cut back, 6 bases at V and 4 bases at J, with 12 bases in the middle. The germline gives CDR1 MNHNS, CDR2 SASEGT. DNA of the CDR3: TGTGCCAGCAGCCGCCCCGGGCCCACTGAAGCTTTCTTT. Residues: CASSRPGPTEAFF.

This clone has a single count. The chain links TRBV5-1 to TRBJ2-2; D not resolved. The CDR3 length is 15 residues. Germline V lookup: CDR1 SGHRS, CDR2 YFSETQ. The V gene lost 1 base and the J gene lost 0 bases, with 7 bases spanning the gap. The CDR3, as DNA: TGCGCCAGCAGCTTGTTCACCACGAACACCGGGGAGCTGTTTTTT. Translation: CASSLFTTNTGELFF.